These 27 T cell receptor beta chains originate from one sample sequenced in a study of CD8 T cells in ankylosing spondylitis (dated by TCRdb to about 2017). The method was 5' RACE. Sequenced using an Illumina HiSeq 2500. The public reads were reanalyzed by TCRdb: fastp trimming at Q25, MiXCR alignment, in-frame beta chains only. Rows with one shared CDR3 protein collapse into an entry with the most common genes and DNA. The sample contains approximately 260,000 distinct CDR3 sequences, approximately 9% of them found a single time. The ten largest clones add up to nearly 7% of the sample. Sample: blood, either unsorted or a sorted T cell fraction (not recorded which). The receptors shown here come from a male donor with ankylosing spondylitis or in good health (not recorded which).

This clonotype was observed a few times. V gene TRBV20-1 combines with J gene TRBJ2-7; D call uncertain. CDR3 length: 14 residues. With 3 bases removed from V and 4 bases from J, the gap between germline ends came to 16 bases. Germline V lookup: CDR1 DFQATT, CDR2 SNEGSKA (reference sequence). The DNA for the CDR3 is TGCAGTGCTAGTCCCCTAGTGGATCTTTACGAGCAGTACTTC. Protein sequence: CSASPLVDLYEQYF.

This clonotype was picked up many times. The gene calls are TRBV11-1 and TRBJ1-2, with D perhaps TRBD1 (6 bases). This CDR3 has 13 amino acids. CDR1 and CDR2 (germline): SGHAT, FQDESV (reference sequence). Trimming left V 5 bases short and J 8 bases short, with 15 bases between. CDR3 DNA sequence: TGTGCCAGCAGCCAACCAGGGGCGAGGGGCTACACCTTC. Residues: CASSQPGARGYTF.

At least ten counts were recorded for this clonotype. The CDR3 DNA sequence: TGCAGTGCTAGAGTGGGGGGTGAGCAGTTCTTC. This translates into CSARVGGEQFF. The genes are TRBV20-1 and TRBJ2-1, with D possibly TRBD2 on 6 matching bases. The CDR3 consists of 11 residues. The germline V gene has CDR1 DFQATT and CDR2 SNEGSKA (reference sequence). Trimming cost V 1 base and J 9 bases, with 7 bases left between them.

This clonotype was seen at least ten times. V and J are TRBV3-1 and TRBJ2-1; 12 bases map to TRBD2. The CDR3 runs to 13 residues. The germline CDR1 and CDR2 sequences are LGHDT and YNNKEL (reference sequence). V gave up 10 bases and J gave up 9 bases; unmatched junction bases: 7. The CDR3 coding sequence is TGTGCCACCACTAGCGGGGGGAATGGTGAGCAGTTCTTC. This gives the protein CATTSGGNGEQFF.

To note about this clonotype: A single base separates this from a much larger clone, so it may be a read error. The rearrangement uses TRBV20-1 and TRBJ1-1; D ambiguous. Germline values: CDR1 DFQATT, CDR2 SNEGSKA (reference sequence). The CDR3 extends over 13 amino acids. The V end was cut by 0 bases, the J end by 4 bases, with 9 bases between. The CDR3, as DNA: TGCAGTGCTAGAGATATCGTTGGCACTGAAGCTTTCTTT. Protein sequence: CSARDIVGTEAFF.

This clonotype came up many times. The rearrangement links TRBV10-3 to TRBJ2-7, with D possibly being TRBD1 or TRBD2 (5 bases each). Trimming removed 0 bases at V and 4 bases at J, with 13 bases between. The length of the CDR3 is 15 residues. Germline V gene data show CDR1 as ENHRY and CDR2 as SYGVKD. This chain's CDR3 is CAISESRDVIYEQYF. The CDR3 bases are TGTGCCATCAGTGAGTCCCGGGACGTTATTTACGAGCAGTACTTC.

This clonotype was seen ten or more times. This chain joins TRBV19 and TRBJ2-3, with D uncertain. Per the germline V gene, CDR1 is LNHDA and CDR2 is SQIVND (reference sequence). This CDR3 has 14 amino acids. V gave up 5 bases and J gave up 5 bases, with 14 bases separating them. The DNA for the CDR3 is TGTGCCAGTAGTGATCGCGCTAGTGGAGATACGCAGTATTTT. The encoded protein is CASSDRASGDTQYF. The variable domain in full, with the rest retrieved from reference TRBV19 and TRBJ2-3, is DGGITQSPKYLFRKEGQNVTLSCEQNLNHDAMYWYRQDPGQGLRLIYYSQIVNDFQKGDIAEGYSVSREKKESFPLTVTSAQKNPTAFYLCASSDRASGDTQYFGPGTRLTVL.

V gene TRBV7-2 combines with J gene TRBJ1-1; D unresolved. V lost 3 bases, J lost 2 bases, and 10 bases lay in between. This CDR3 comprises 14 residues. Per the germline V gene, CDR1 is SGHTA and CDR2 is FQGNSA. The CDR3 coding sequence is TGTGCCAGCAGCTTCGTTGAAGTTAACACTGAAGCTTTCTTT. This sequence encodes CASSFVEVNTEAFF.

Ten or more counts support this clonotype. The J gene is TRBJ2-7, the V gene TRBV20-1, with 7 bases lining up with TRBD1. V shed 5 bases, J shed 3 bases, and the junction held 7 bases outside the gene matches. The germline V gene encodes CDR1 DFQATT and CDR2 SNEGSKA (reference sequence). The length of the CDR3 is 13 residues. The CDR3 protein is CSAGPTGLYEQYF. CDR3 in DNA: TGCAGTGCTGGCCCGACAGGGCTCTACGAGCAGTACTTC.

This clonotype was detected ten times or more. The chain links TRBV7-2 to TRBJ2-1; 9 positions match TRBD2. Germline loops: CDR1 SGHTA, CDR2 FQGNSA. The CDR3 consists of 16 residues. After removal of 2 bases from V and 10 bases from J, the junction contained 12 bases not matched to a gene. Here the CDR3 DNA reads TGTGCCAGCAGCTTATTCTCTGGCGGGGGGGCGGAAGAGCAGTTCTTC. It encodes CASSLFSGGGAEEQFF.

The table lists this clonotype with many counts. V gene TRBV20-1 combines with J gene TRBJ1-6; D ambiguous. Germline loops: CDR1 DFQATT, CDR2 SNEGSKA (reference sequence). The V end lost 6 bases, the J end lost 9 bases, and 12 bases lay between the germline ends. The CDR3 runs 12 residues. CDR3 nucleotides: TGCAGTGCCCTCCGGGCGAGTTCACCCCTCCACTTT. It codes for CSALRASSPLHF.

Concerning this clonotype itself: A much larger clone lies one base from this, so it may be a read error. In DNA form, the CDR3 reads TGTGCCAGCAGTTTAGGGACCTGGAGGGAGACCCAGGACTTC. This gives the protein CASSLGTWRETQDF. This chain connects TRBV12-3 or TRBV12-4 to TRBJ2-5, with D perhaps matching TRBD2 (6 bases). This CDR3 contains 14 residues.

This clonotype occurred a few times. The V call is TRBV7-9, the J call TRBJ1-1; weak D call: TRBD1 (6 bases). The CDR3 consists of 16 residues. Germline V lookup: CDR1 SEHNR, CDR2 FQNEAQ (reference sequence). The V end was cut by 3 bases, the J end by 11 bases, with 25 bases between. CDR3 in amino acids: CASSLIGTGTTSRAFF. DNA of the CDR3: TGTGCCAGCAGCTTGATCGGAACCGGGACAACCAGTAGGGCTTTCTTT.

This CDR3 reads CASSLGGRGASPIRDRSYEQYF. CDR3 bases: TGCGCCAGCAGCTTGGGCGGCCGGGGGGCTAGCCCTATTCGTGATCGATCCTACGAGCAGTACTTC. V is TRBV5-1 and J is TRBJ2-7; perhaps TRBD2 as D (7 bases). Trimming pared 0 bases from V and 1 base from J, leaving 32 bases between. Germline assignment: CDR1 SGHRS and CDR2 YFSETQ. This CDR3 region has 22 residues.

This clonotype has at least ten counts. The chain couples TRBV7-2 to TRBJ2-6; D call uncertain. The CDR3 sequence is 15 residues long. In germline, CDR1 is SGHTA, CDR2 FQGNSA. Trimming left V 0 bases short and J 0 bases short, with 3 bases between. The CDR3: CASSLARSGANVLTF. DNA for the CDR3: TGTGCCAGCAGCTTAGCACGCTCTGGGGCCAACGTCCTGACTTTC.

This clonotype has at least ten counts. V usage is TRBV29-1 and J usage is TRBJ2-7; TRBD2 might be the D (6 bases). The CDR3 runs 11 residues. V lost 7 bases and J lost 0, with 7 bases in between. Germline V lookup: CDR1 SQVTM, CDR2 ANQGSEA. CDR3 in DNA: TGCAGCGGGGGGGACTCCTACGAGCAGTACTTC. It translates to CSGGDSYEQYF.

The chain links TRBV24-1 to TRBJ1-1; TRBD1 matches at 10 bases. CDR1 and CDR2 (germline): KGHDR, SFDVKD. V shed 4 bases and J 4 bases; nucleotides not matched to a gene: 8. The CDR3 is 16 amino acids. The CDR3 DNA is TGTGCCACCAGTGACCTGAACCGGACAGGGGGCACTGAAGCTTTCTTT. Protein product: CATSDLNRTGGTEAFF.

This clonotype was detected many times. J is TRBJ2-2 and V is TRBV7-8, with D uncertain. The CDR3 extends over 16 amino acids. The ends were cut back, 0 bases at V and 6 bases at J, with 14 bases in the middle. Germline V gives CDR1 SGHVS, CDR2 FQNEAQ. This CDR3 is CASSLAPPANPGELFF. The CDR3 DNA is TGTGCCAGCAGCTTAGCGCCCCCGGCGAATCCCGGGGAGCTGTTTTTT.

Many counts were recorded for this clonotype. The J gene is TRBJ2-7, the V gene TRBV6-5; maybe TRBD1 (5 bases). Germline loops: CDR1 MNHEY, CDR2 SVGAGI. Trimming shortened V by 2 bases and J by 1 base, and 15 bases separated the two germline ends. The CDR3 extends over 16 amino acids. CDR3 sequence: CASSYQTKGLSYEQYF. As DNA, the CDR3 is TGTGCCAGCAGTTACCAAACTAAGGGGCTATCCTACGAGCAGTACTTC.

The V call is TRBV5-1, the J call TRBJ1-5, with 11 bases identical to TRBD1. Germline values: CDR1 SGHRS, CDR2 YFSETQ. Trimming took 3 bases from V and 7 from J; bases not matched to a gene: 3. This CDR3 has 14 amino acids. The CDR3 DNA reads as TGCGCCAGCAGCTGGACAGGGGGCTCCCAGCCCCAGCATTTT. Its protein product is CASSWTGGSQPQHF. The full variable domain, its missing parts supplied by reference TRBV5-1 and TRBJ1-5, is KAGVTQTPRYLIKTRGQQVTLSCSPISGHRSVSWYQQTPGQGLQFLFEYFSETQRNKGNFPGRFSGRQFSNSRSEMNVSTLELGDSALYLCASSWTGGSQPQHFGDGTRLSIL.

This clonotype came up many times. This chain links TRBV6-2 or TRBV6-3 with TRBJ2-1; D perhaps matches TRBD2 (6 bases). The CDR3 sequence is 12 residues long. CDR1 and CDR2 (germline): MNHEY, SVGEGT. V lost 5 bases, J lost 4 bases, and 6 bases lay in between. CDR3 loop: CASSSGYNEQFF. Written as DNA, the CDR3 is TGTGCCAGCAGTAGCGGGTACAATGAGCAGTTCTTC.

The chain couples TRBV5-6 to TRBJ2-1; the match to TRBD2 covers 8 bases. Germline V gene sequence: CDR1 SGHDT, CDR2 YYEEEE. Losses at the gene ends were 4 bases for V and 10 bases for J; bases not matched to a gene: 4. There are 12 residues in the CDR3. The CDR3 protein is CASSPGGVEQFF. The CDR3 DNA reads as TGTGCCAGCAGCCCGGGGGGGGTCGAGCAGTTCTTC. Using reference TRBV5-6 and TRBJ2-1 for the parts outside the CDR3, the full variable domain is DAGVTQSPTHLIKTRGQQVTLRCSPKSGHDTVSWYQQALGQGPQFIFQYYEEEERQRGNFPDRFSGHQFPNYSSELNVNALLLGDSALYLCASSPGGVEQFFGPGTRLTVL.

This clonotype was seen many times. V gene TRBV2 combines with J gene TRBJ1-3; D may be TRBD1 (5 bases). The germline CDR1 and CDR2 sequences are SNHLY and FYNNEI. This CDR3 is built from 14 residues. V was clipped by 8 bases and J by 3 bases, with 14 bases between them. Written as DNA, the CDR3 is TGTGCCAGCGACGACGGGGGGTTTGGAAACACCATATATTTT. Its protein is CASDDGGFGNTIYF. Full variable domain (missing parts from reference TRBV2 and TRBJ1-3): EPEVTQTPSHQVTQMGQEVILRCVPISNHLYFYWYRQILGQKVEFLVSFYNNEISEKSEIFDDQFSVERPDGSNFTLKIRSTKLEDSAMYFCASDDGGFGNTIYFGEGSWLTVV.

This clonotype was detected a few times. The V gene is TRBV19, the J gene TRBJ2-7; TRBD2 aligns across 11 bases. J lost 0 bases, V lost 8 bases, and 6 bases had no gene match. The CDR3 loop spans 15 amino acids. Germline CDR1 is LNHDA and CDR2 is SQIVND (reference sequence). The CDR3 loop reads CASGGLAVNSYEQYF. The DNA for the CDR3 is TGTGCCAGTGGGGGACTAGCGGTAAACTCCTACGAGCAGTACTTC.

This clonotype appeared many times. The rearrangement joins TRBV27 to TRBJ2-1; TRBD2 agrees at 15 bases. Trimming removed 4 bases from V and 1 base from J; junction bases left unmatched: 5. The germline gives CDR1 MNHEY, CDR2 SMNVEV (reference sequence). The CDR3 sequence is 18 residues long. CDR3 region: CASSSPGTSGGSYNEQFF. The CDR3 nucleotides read TGTGCCAGCAGTTCACCGGGGACTAGCGGGGGGTCCTACAATGAGCAGTTCTTC.

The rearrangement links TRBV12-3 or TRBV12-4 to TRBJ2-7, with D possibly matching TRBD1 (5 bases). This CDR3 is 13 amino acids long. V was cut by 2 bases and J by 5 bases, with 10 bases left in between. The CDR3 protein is CASSLRGGNEQYF. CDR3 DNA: TGTGCCAGCAGTTTAAGGGGTGGTAACGAGCAGTACTTC.

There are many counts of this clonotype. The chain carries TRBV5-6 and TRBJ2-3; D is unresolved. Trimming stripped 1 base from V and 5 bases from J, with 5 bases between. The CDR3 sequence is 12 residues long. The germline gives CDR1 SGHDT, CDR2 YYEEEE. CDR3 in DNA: TGTGCCAGCAGCTTGTGGGGAGATACGCAGTATTTT. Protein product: CASSLWGDTQYF.